The rows below give T cell receptor beta chains drawn from one sample of a study of T-cell memory formation after mild COVID-19. Using its own MiXCR run on the 5' RACE reads, TCRdb lists one record per CDR3 protein. The sample contains 120,000 to 150,000 distinct CDR3 sequences, 6% to 6.5% of which appear only once. The source material was PBMCs or a T cell subset sorted from them (not recorded which). These receptors were collected from an adult woman who had mild COVID-19 (a few samples of this study predate the infection). Cell type and time point are not known. The CDR3 runs from the conserved cysteine through the conserved F or W. Each record gives: V gene, clone size, D gene, J gene, CDR3 DNA, CDR3 protein. The D gene is left open where the match is weak. The size entry is marked missing in some rows and otherwise reads once, few, many or a size class.

v_gene: TRBV5-1
abundance: many
d_gene: .
j_gene: TRBJ2-3
CDR3nt: TGCGCCAGCAGCTTCCTAGGGACGGATACGCAGTATTTT
CDR3aa: CASSFLGTDTQYF

v_gene: TRBV2
abundance: once
d_gene: .
j_gene: TRBJ2-3
CDR3nt: TGTGCCAGCCTCGGGCGATTCACAGATACGCAGTATTTT
CDR3aa: CASLGRFTDTQYF

v_gene: TRBV7-3
abundance: few
d_gene: .
j_gene: TRBJ2-2
CDR3nt: TGTGCCAGCAGCCCCCGGGATGCCGGGGAGCTGTTTTTT
CDR3aa: CASSPRDAGELFF

v_gene: TRBV18
abundance: few
d_gene: .
j_gene: TRBJ1-2
CDR3nt: TGTGCCAGCTCACCAACTCCCGACAGTAACTATGGCTACACCTTC
CDR3aa: CASSPTPDSNYGYTF

v_gene: TRBV3-1
abundance: few
d_gene: TRBD1
j_gene: TRBJ2-7
CDR3nt: TGTGCCAGCCCGGGACAGGGTCAACTAGGAGCCTACGAGCAGTACTTC
CDR3aa: CASPGQGQLGAYEQYF

v_gene: TRBV4-1
abundance: few
d_gene: TRBD1
j_gene: TRBJ1-5
CDR3nt: TGCGCCAGCAGCCAAGGATCGGACAGGGGGTCACCCAGCAATCAGCCCCAGCATTTT
CDR3aa: CASSQGSDRGSPSNQPQHF

v_gene: TRBV6-2/TRBV6-3
abundance: many
d_gene: TRBD2
j_gene: TRBJ2-7
CDR3nt: TGTGCCAGCAAGCAAATCGGGAGGGGCGGCGAGCAGTACTTC
CDR3aa: CASKQIGRGGEQYF

v_gene: TRBV12-3/TRBV12-4
abundance: many
d_gene: .
j_gene: TRBJ1-1
CDR3nt: TGTGCCAGCCTCGCTTGGGGCGAAGCTTTCTTT
CDR3aa: CASLAWGEAFF

v_gene: TRBV12-3/TRBV12-4
abundance: many
d_gene: .
j_gene: TRBJ1-5
CDR3nt: TGTGCCAGCAGCACAGCACAGGGCCCTAATCAGCCCCAGCATTTT
CDR3aa: CASSTAQGPNQPQHF

v_gene: TRBV20-1
abundance: .
d_gene: .
j_gene: TRBJ2-1
CDR3nt: TGCAGTGCTAGAGACGACTTGTACTACAATGAGCAGTTCTTC
CDR3aa: CSARDDLYYNEQFF